The 30 T cell receptor beta chains reported below all come from one sample, sequenced in a study of metastatic and nonmetastatic thyroid tumors. TCRdb used MiXCR to call clones anew from the PCR reads. In the table there are under 50,000 clones, around 20% of which are singletons. Prior to thyroid surgery, none of the patients had received any treatment. Sequences were obtained from blood. These receptors were obtained from a male donor with papillary thyroid cancer or a benign thyroid nodule (not recorded which). Some clones in this sample may be carry-over from other donors' samples.

Details on this clone: The sample contains more than one DNA sequence encoding this CDR3. The chain carries TRBV6-1 and TRBJ2-1, with TRBD2 identical over 8 bases. CDR3 size: 15 residues. The germline gives CDR1 MNHNS, CDR2 SASEGT. V trimming: 4 bases; J trimming: 8 bases; junction bases outside the gene matches: 10. The CDR3 protein is CASSGGSSGGHEQFF. Written as DNA, the CDR3 is TGTGCCAGCAGTGGAGGTTCAAGCGGGGGTCATGAGCAGTTCTTC.

This clone was detected many times. The V and J genes are TRBV9 and TRBJ2-2, with D tentatively TRBD1 (5 bases). The length of the CDR3 is 14 residues. Germline CDR1 SGDLS, CDR2 YYNGEE. V gave up 0 bases and J gave up 7 bases, with 10 bases separating them. In DNA form, the CDR3 reads TGTGCCAGCAGCGTAGCAGGGTGGGGCGGGGAGCTGTTTTTT. Its protein product is CASSVAGWGGELFF. The full variable domain, in which reference TRBV9 and TRBJ2-2 provide the parts outside the CDR3, is DSGVTQTPKHLITATGQRVTLRCSPRSGDLSVYWYQQSLDQGLQFLIQYYNGEERAKGNILERFSAQQFPDLHSELNLSSLELGDSALYFCASSVAGWGGELFFGEGSRLTVL.

This sequence joins TRBV20-1 and TRBJ1-1; D is ambiguous. The CDR3 loop spans 13 amino acids. V lost 0 bases and J 5 bases, leaving 10 bases between the germline ends. Germline V CDR1 and CDR2: DFQATT, SNEGSKA (reference sequence). The CDR3 is CSARDRTETEAFF. In DNA form, the CDR3 reads TGCAGTGCTAGAGACCGGACGGAAACTGAAGCTTTCTTT.

This clone is judged medium-sized. The rearrangement joins TRBV6-6 to TRBJ2-7; the match to TRBD1 covers 9 bases. V was pared by 0 bases and J by 5 bases, with 11 bases of the junction left unmatched. CDR3 length equals 17 residues. Germline V gene sequence: CDR1 MNHNY, CDR2 SVGAGI (reference sequence). CDR3 nucleotides: TGTGCCAGCAGTTACTCAGTCCCTTACAGGGGGCCTAACGAGCAGTACTTC. Protein product: CASSYSVPYRGPNEQYF.

The sample holds many counts of this clone. V is TRBV12-3 or TRBV12-4 and J is TRBJ2-2; 9 bases agree with TRBD2. J was trimmed by 4 bases and V by 3 bases; bases with no gene match: 6. The CDR3 runs 16 residues. The CDR3 loop reads CASSFSSGVRTGELFF. In nucleotides, the CDR3 is TGTGCCAGCAGTTTCTCTAGCGGGGTACGCACCGGGGAGCTGTTTTTT.

This clone was observed at least ten times. The rearrangement joins TRBV6-1 to TRBJ2-1; 7 bases line up with TRBD1. Germline V gene lookup returns CDR1 MNHNS and CDR2 SASEGT. With 2 bases clipped from V and 2 bases from J, the junction kept 6 bases outside the gene matches. The CDR3 is 16 amino acids. The CDR3 nucleotides read TGTGCCAGCAGTGAAACAAGGGGGCGTACCTACAATGAGCAGTTCTTC. Residues: CASSETRGRTYNEQFF.

This clone was recorded at least ten times. This chain connects TRBV11-2 to TRBJ1-4; 7 nucleotides match TRBD1. Germline CDR1 reads SGHAT; CDR2 reads FQNNGV. This CDR3 has 21 residues. The junction had 24 bases not matched to a gene; V was cut back by 2 bases and J by 6 bases. CDR3 amino acids: CASSLYRGRGRWNLMDEKLFF. The CDR3 DNA reads as TGTGCCAGCAGCTTATATCGGGGGAGGGGGCGTTGGAATCTGATGGATGAAAAACTGTTTTTT.

Many counts were recorded for this clone. The chain uses TRBV6-5 and TRBJ1-1, with D possibly matching TRBD1 (5 bases). V lost 0 bases and J lost 3, with 20 bases in between. The CDR3 contains 18 residues. Germline-derived CDR1 and CDR2 are MNHEY and SVGAGI. This chain's CDR3 is CASSYSIGGVGVDTEAFF. CDR3 sequence (DNA): TGTGCCAGCAGTTACTCGATCGGGGGTGTCGGGGTGGACACTGAAGCTTTCTTT.

This clone showed up many times. The V gene is TRBV28, the J gene TRBJ1-2; D unclear. V lost 1 base and J lost 3, with 9 bases in between. This CDR3 spans 14 amino acids. The germline V gene has CDR1 MDHEN and CDR2 SYDVKM. CDR3 coding DNA: TGTGCCAGCAGTTTATATCCGGGAGACTATGGCTACACCTTC. Protein product: CASSLYPGDYGYTF.

V usage is TRBV6-1 and J usage is TRBJ1-1; D gene uncertain. This CDR3 is built from 12 residues. Trimming shortened V by 2 bases and J by 7 bases, and 8 bases separated the two germline ends. Germline loops: CDR1 MNHNS, CDR2 SASEGT. This CDR3 is CASSEPTREAFF. DNA of the CDR3: TGTGCCAGCAGTGAACCGACCCGTGAAGCTTTCTTT.

This clone has ten or more counts. The chain joins TRBV9 to TRBJ2-7; D not certain. The CDR3 spans 12 residues. Germline V lookup: CDR1 SGDLS, CDR2 YYNGEE. V lost 4 bases to trimming and J lost 0 bases, with 5 bases between them. The CDR3 nucleotides read TGTGCCAGCAGCCCGAGCTCCTACGAGCAGTACTTC. Translating it yields CASSPSSYEQYF.

The chain combines TRBV20-1 with TRBJ1-1; no definite D call. CDR3 length equals 14 residues. CDR1 and CDR2 from the germline V gene are DFQATT and SNEGSKA (reference sequence). Deletions cut 4 bases from V and 1 base from J, with 13 bases between. The CDR3 coding sequence is TGCAGTGCTATTTCTTTGCGGGGGAACACTGAAGCTTTCTTT. Translated: CSAISLRGNTEAFF.

This clone was recorded many times. Here the CDR3 DNA reads TGTGCCTGGAGTGTACACGCTAGCAATCAGCCCCAGCATTTT. Protein product: CAWSVHASNQPQHF. The chain combines TRBV30 with TRBJ1-5; D is undetermined. V shed 0 bases and J shed 0 bases, with 6 bases lying between them. CDR1 and CDR2 (germline): GTSNPN, SVGIG (reference sequence). The CDR3 sequence is 14 residues long. Full variable domain (remainder filled in from reference TRBV30 and TRBJ1-5): SQTIHQWPATLVQPVGSPLSLECTVEGTSNPNLYWYRQAAGRGLQLLFYSVGIGQISSEVPQNLSASRPQDRQFILSSKKLLLSDSGFYLCAWSVHASNQPQHFGDGTRLSIL.

This clone has ten or more counts. The gene calls are TRBV28 and TRBJ2-7; possibly TRBD1 or TRBD2 for D (5 bases each). Germline V gives CDR1 MDHEN, CDR2 SYDVKM. This CDR3 has 15 residues. Trimming removed 3 bases at V and 6 bases at J, with 18 bases between. The CDR3 spells CASSFSMGVRGEQYF. The CDR3 DNA reads as TGTGCCAGCAGTTTTAGTATGGGGGTTAGGGGCGAGCAGTACTTC.

This clone was counted ten times or more. The J gene is TRBJ1-1, the V gene TRBV19; unclear D gene. The V end was cut by 4 bases, the J end by 3 bases, with 15 bases between. The CDR3 is 15 amino acids. Germline CDR1 is LNHDA and CDR2 is SQIVND (reference sequence). In DNA, the CDR3 is TGTGCCAGTAGTAGGTCCCGAGGTGGGTACACTGAAGCTTTCTTT. Its translation is CASSRSRGGYTEAFF.

This clone was detected ten times or more. This sequence joins TRBV20-1 and TRBJ1-3; possibly TRBD1 for D (5 bases). The CDR3 sequence is 14 residues long. CDR1 DFQATT and CDR2 SNEGSKA come from the germline V gene (reference sequence). V was clipped by 1 base and J by 0 bases, with 7 bases between them. Here the CDR3 DNA reads TGCAGTGCTAGAGGCGGGGGCTCTGGAAACACCATATATTTT. Its translation is CSARGGGSGNTIYF.

This clone was seen at least ten times. The chain is built from TRBV30 and TRBJ1-6, with D tentatively TRBD1 (5 bases). This CDR3 spans 16 amino acids. The V and J ends lost 5 bases and 2 bases respectively, with 16 bases between them. CDR1 is GTSNPN, CDR2 SVGIG, per germline (reference sequence). DNA for the CDR3: TGTGCCTGGGGAGGGAAGGGGAGGACCTATAATTCACCCCTCCACTTT. This translates into CAWGGKGRTYNSPLHF.

This clone occurred many times. The V and J genes are TRBV12-3 or TRBV12-4 and TRBJ2-7; D not resolved. The CDR3 contains 14 residues. V gave up 7 bases and J gave up 2 bases, with 15 bases separating them. The DNA of the CDR3 is TGTGCCAGCAACCCCGGTCCGGAAACCTACGAGCAGTACTTC. The encoded protein is CASNPGPETYEQYF.

The chain couples TRBV7-3 to TRBJ2-1, with D perhaps TRBD2 (5 bases). V gave up 0 bases and J gave up 7 bases, with 10 bases separating them. The CDR3 spans 14 residues. Germline CDR1 SGHTA, CDR2 FQGTGA. The CDR3 reads CASSLTGGPNEQFF. In DNA, the CDR3 is TGTGCCAGCAGCTTAACCGGAGGTCCAAATGAGCAGTTCTTC.

Turning to this clone: The germline gene is not matched at one end of the junction; a read error may be the cause. This rearrangement joins TRBV6-9 to TRBJ2-3; TRBD1 aligns across 10 bases. Germline loops: CDR1 MNHGY, CDR2 SVAAGI. This CDR3 is 18 amino acids long. CDR3 nucleotides: TGCGCCAGCAGTGAGGGACAGGGGACGCTTCGGTCGCAGGATACGCAGTATTTT. It translates to CASSEGQGTLRSQDTQYF.

This clone has ten or more counts. V is TRBV12-3 or TRBV12-4 and J is TRBJ1-2; D unclear. This CDR3 region has 13 residues. Trimming removed 6 bases from V and 8 bases from J, with 16 bases in between. The CDR3 DNA follows: TGTGCCAGCAGCAACCGGGATCAGGAGGGCTACACCTTC. Translated: CASSNRDQEGYTF.

This clone has at least ten counts. The V call is TRBV12-3 or TRBV12-4, the J call TRBJ2-1, with TRBD2 matching over 8 bases. The V segment lost 5 bases and the J segment 4 bases; nucleotides outside the gene matches: 13. The CDR3 sequence is 17 residues long. The DNA for the CDR3 is TGTGCCAGCAGTACCCCGAGTAGGCTAGCGGGTTACAATGAGCAGTTCTTC. This gives the protein CASSTPSRLAGYNEQFF.

This clone appeared many times. The V call is TRBV5-8, the J call TRBJ1-5, with 10 bases matching TRBD1. The V gene end was trimmed by 7 bases and the J gene end by 4 bases; junction bases not matched to a gene: 11. This CDR3 spans 16 amino acids. Germline CDR1 reads SGHTS; CDR2 reads YDEGEE. CDR3 sequence reads: CASDPGTGVRNQPQHF. CDR3 nucleotide sequence: TGTGCCAGCGATCCCGGGACAGGGGTTAGGAATCAGCCCCAGCATTTT.

The sample holds many counts of this clone. In DNA form, the CDR3 reads TGCAGTGCTAGTCGGACTAGCGGCCAGGCCGGCTCCTACAATGAGCAGTTCTTC. Encoded protein: CSASRTSGQAGSYNEQFF. This chain links TRBV20-1 with TRBJ2-1; 10 nucleotides align to TRBD2. CDR3 length: 18 amino acids. With 3 bases clipped from V and 0 bases from J, the junction kept 11 bases outside the gene matches. Per the germline V gene, CDR1 is DFQATT and CDR2 is SNEGSKA (reference sequence).

As regards this clone: At one end, the junction sequence differs from germline, possibly due to a read error. This rearrangement joins TRBV12-3 or TRBV12-4 to TRBJ2-1, with TRBD1 identical over 8 bases. This CDR3 has 15 amino acids. CDR3 in DNA: TGCGACAGCACCACCGACAGGGGCTCCTACAATGAGCAGTTCTTC. It codes for CDSTTDRGSYNEQFF.

This clone has ten or more counts. DNA of the CDR3: TGTGCCAGCAGTTACCGGGGGCCCTTCGGCTACACCTTC. The encoded protein is CASSYRGPFGYTF. V gene TRBV6-2 or TRBV6-3 combines with J gene TRBJ1-2; D is possibly TRBD1 (6 bases). V gave up 2 bases and J gave up 8 bases, with 12 bases separating them. There are 13 residues in the CDR3. Germline V lookup: CDR1 MNHEY, CDR2 SVGEGT.

This clone was seen at least ten times. The rearrangement joins TRBV18 to TRBJ2-5, with unresolved D. This CDR3 is built from 12 residues. V shed 4 bases and J shed 5 bases, with 8 bases lying between them. The germline CDR1 and CDR2 sequences are KGHSH and LQKENI. The CDR3 is CASSQPGETQYF. The CDR3 nucleotides are TGTGCCAGCTCACAACCCGGGGAGACCCAGTACTTC.

This clone was seen more than once but under ten times. Likely a read error: the CDR3 ends without its conserved phenylalanine or tryptophan. V gene TRBV6-2 or TRBV6-3 combines with J gene TRBJ1-6; D perhaps matches TRBD1 (6 bases). V was cut by 6 bases and J by 7 bases, with 28 bases left in between. The CDR3 sequence is 19 residues long. Germline loops: CDR1 MNHEY, CDR2 SVGEGT. The CDR3 DNA reads TGTGCCAGCAGACGGGGGACACGAGCCACCACCTCGGGAAATTCACCCCTCCACTTA. Its protein is CASRRGTRATTSGNSPLHL.

This clone was picked up many times. The rearrangement links TRBV15 to TRBJ2-7; 8 nucleotides line up with TRBD1. CDR1 is LNHNV and CDR2 is YYDKDF in the germline V gene (reference sequence). CDR3 length: 16 amino acids. Losses at the gene ends were 0 bases for V and 3 bases for J; bases not matched to a gene: 7. The CDR3 coding sequence is TGTGCCACCAGCAGAGATTCGGCAGGGGGCGGCTACGAGCAGTACTTC. Translated, it gives CATSRDSAGGGYEQYF.

This clone was found many times. This chain's CDR3 is CASSSSARLGIQYF. The CDR3 coding sequence is TGTGCCAGCAGCTCATCGGCTAGACTCGGCATTCAGTACTTC. This chain connects TRBV28 to TRBJ2-4, with D unresolved. The CDR3 sequence is 14 residues long. V was cut by 6 bases and J by 9 bases, with 18 bases left in between. CDR1 MDHEN and CDR2 SYDVKM come from the germline V gene. Together with reference TRBV28 and TRBJ2-4, the CDR3 gives the full variable domain: DVKVTQSSRYLVKRTGEKVFLECVQDMDHENMFWYRQDPGLGLRLIYFSYDVKMKEKGDIPEGYSVSREKKERFSLILESASTNQTSMYLCASSSSARLGIQYFGAGTRLSVL.